A single sample is the source of the 24 T cell receptor beta chains below, sequenced in a study of cytomegalovirus exposure and HLA in healthy donors. The study ran its PCR with 60 Vbeta and 13 Jbeta primers. Assay used: immunoSEQ multiplex PCR; TCRdb lists only in-frame clones, some missing. The sample lists 150,000 to 200,000 clones, 70% to 80% seen once, with roughly 1% in the top ten. Sequencing used PBMCs. These receptors all stem from a woman aged 40 to 49 in good health and CMV-seronegative.

The V gene is TRBV29-1, the J gene TRBJ1-2; 8 nucleotides line up with TRBD1. This CDR3 has 13 residues. Per the germline V gene, CDR1 is SQVTM and CDR2 is ANQGSEA. The trim removed 6 bases at V and 2 bases at J, leaving 5 bases unmatched. The CDR3 sequence is CSVRQGLNYGYTF. CDR3 DNA sequence: TGCAGCGTAAGACAGGGGCTAAACTATGGCTACACCTTC. The variable domain in full, completed from reference TRBV29-1 and TRBJ1-2, reads SAVISQKPSRDICQRGTSLTIQCQVDSQVTMMFWYRQQPGQSLTLIATANQGSEATYESGFVIDKFPISRPNLTFSTLTVSNMSPEDSSIYLCSVRQGLNYGYTFGSGTRLTVV.

V gene TRBV9 combines with J gene TRBJ2-3; 8 nucleotides agree with TRBD2. This CDR3 region has 15 residues. V was clipped by 4 bases and J by 1 base; unmatched bases: 5. From germline, CDR1 is SGDLS and CDR2 YYNGEE. CDR3 DNA sequence: TGTGCCAGCAGCAGGAGCGGGGGCGGCACAGATACGCAGTATTTT. Protein sequence: CASSRSGGGTDTQYF.

The CDR3 here is CASSLGSTGANYGYTF. For the CDR3, the DNA is TGTGCCAGCAGCTTGGGTTCCACAGGGGCTAACTATGGCTACACCTTC. The rearrangement joins TRBV5-6 to TRBJ1-2; the match to TRBD1 covers 7 bases. Germline lookup yields CDR1 SGHDT and CDR2 YYEEEE. Trimming removed 0 bases from V and 0 bases from J; junction bases left unmatched: 5. The CDR3 sequence is 16 residues long.

The chain is built from TRBV7-3 and TRBJ2-5; no firm D call. V was pared by 3 bases and J by 4 bases, with 9 bases between. This CDR3 has 13 amino acids. Germline V gene data show CDR1 as SGHTA and CDR2 as FQGTGA. For the CDR3, the DNA is TGTGCCAGCAGCTTCCAGACGGGAGAGACCCAGTACTTC. Translated, it gives CASSFQTGETQYF.

The chain recombines TRBV5-1 with TRBJ1-1, with TRBD1 as a possible D gene (5 bases). Germline assignment: CDR1 SGHRS and CDR2 YFSETQ. The CDR3 sequence is 13 residues long. V gave up 4 bases and J gave up 2 bases, with 9 bases separating them. The CDR3 sequence is CASSQGQNTEAFF. CDR3 sequence (DNA): TGCGCCAGCAGCCAAGGACAAAACACTGAAGCTTTCTTT.

This clone was counted between two and nine times. This chain connects TRBV28 to TRBJ2-1; D possibly corresponds to TRBD1 (6 bases). V lost 0 bases to trimming and J lost 1 base, with 10 bases between them. Germline CDR1 is MDHEN and CDR2 is SYDVKM. This CDR3 has 16 amino acids. CDR3 amino acids: CASSLWGTYSYNEQFF. CDR3 nucleotides: TGTGCCAGCAGTTTATGGGGGACATATTCCTACAATGAGCAGTTCTTC.

The rearrangement links TRBV30 to TRBJ2-1; D is possibly TRBD2 (6 bases). The V end was cut by 2 bases, the J end by 6 bases, with 11 bases between. CDR1 GTSNPN and CDR2 SVGIG come from the germline V gene (reference sequence). The CDR3 extends over 13 amino acids. CDR3 in amino acids: CAWSLTGVNEQFF. Written as DNA, the CDR3 is TGTGCCTGGAGTTTAACGGGAGTCAATGAGCAGTTCTTC. Using reference TRBV30 and TRBJ2-1 for the parts outside the CDR3, the full variable domain is SQTIHQWPATLVQPVGSPLSLECTVEGTSNPNLYWYRQAAGRGLQLLFYSVGIGQISSEVPQNLSASRPQDRQFILSSKKLLLSDSGFYLCAWSLTGVNEQFFGPGTRLTVL.

V usage is TRBV7-2 and J usage is TRBJ1-2; D unresolved. This CDR3 is built from 14 residues. With 1 base removed from V and 3 bases from J, the gap between germline ends came to 9 bases. Germline values: CDR1 SGHTA, CDR2 FQGNSA. The CDR3 DNA sequence: TGTGCCAGCAGCTTAGATCCCCAGTACTATGGCTACACCTTC. Its protein is CASSLDPQYYGYTF.

J is TRBJ1-2 and V is TRBV6-5, with D unresolved. The germline CDR1 and CDR2 sequences are MNHEY and SVGAGI. The ends were cut back, 6 bases at V and 8 bases at J, with 16 bases in the middle. This CDR3 spans 13 amino acids. The CDR3 nucleotides are TGTGCCAGCAGACTAGGGTCCCGGGGAGGCTACACCTTC. Translating it yields CASRLGSRGGYTF.

V usage is TRBV27 and J usage is TRBJ2-7; D might be TRBD1 (7 bases). The CDR3 sequence is 14 residues long. The ends were cut back, 4 bases at V and 7 bases at J, with 17 bases in the middle. CDR1 is MNHEY, CDR2 SMNVEV, per germline (reference sequence). The CDR3, as DNA: TGTGCCAGCAGTTCCAGGGGGGCCGTGGGTGAGCAGTACTTC. This encodes CASSSRGAVGEQYF.

This clone was found once. This chain uses TRBV9 with TRBJ2-5, with a tentative D call TRBD2 (6 bases). Germline CDR1 and CDR2: SGDLS and YYNGEE. The CDR3 is made up of 14 amino acids. The V and J ends lost 0 bases and 3 bases respectively, with 9 bases between them. This chain's CDR3 is CASSVVGTEETQYF. In DNA, the CDR3 is TGTGCCAGCAGCGTAGTTGGGACTGAAGAGACCCAGTACTTC.

The chain links TRBV20-1 to TRBJ1-2; D gene unclear. V lost 5 bases and J lost 3, with 7 bases in between. This CDR3 has 11 amino acids. Germline V gene lookup returns CDR1 DFQATT and CDR2 SNEGSKA (reference sequence). The CDR3 DNA is TGCAGTGCTGAAAGAGACTATGGCTACACCTTC. It is translated as CSAERDYGYTF.

The gene calls are TRBV5-1 and TRBJ2-2; TRBD1 matches at 9 bases. CDR1 and CDR2 from the germline V gene are SGHRS and YFSETQ. The CDR3 is made up of 17 amino acids. V trimming: 0 bases; J trimming: 4 bases; junction bases outside the gene matches: 7. The CDR3 DNA is TGCGCCAGCAGCTTGGCCACAGGGGGCGCGGGCACCGGGGAGCTGTTTTTT. Translation gives CASSLATGGAGTGELFF. The full variable domain, in which reference TRBV5-1 and TRBJ2-2 provide the parts outside the CDR3, is KAGVTQTPRYLIKTRGQQVTLSCSPISGHRSVSWYQQTPGQGLQFLFEYFSETQRNKGNFPGRFSGRQFSNSRSEMNVSTLELGDSALYLCASSLATGGAGTGELFFGEGSRLTVL.

CDR3 sequence: CASSYEGGGNEQFF. CDR3 sequence (DNA): TGTGCCAGCAGTTACGAGGGAGGGGGCAATGAGCAGTTCTTC. This chain uses TRBV6-5 with TRBJ2-1; D is perhaps TRBD2 (7 bases). Germline CDR1 MNHEY, CDR2 SVGAGI. The CDR3 length is 14 residues. V was trimmed by 2 bases and J by 6 bases, leaving 11 bases between them.

This chain joins TRBV9 and TRBJ2-2; TRBD2 is a possible D gene (5 bases). Germline CDR1 reads SGDLS; CDR2 reads YYNGEE. The CDR3 contains 14 residues. V was trimmed by 0 bases and J by 9 bases, leaving 12 bases between them. CDR3 region: CASSVGERPRELFF. DNA for the CDR3: TGTGCCAGCAGCGTAGGGGAGCGACCCAGGGAGCTGTTTTTT. Combining the CDR3 with reference TRBV9 and TRBJ2-2 gives the whole variable domain DSGVTQTPKHLITATGQRVTLRCSPRSGDLSVYWYQQSLDQGLQFLIQYYNGEERAKGNILERFSAQQFPDLHSELNLSSLELGDSALYFCASSVGERPRELFFGEGSRLTVL.

V is TRBV15 and J is TRBJ1-1; D gene uncertain. Germline V lookup: CDR1 LNHNV, CDR2 YYDKDF (reference sequence). This CDR3 has 14 amino acids. V was shortened by 0 bases and J by 10 bases, with 15 bases between the two germline ends. The CDR3 sequence is CATSRDRGVASAFF. The CDR3 DNA sequence: TGTGCCACCAGCAGAGATCGAGGTGTCGCCTCAGCTTTCTTT. The full variable domain, completed using reference TRBV15 and TRBJ1-1, is DAMVIQNPRYQVTQFGKPVTLSCSQTLNHNVMYWYQQKSSQAPKLLFHYYDKDFNNEADTPDNFQSRRPNTSFCFLDIRSPGLGDTAMYLCATSRDRGVASAFFGQGTRLTVV.

The rearrangement joins TRBV29-1 to TRBJ2-7, with D maybe TRBD2 (5 bases). V was shortened by 4 bases and J by 4 bases, with 14 bases between the two germline ends. The germline CDR1 and CDR2 sequences are SQVTM and ANQGSEA. The CDR3 runs 13 residues. In DNA form, the CDR3 reads TGCAGCGTTGGGTCATTCGGGGATTACGAGCAGTACTTC. Its translation: CSVGSFGDYEQYF.

This clone was observed a single time. The chain has TRBV6-1 and TRBJ1-1; the match to TRBD1 covers 8 bases. J gave up 6 bases and V 1 base, and 13 bases lay outside the gene matches. The length of the CDR3 is 17 residues. Looked up from germline, CDR1 is MNHNS and CDR2 is SASEGT. CDR3 DNA: TGTGCCAGCAGTGAAGGGGGCAGGGGGCTAAATTTCGCTGAAGCTTTCTTT. Its translation: CASSEGGRGLNFAEAFF.

This clone was recorded a few times. The chain is built from TRBV5-5 and TRBJ2-7; no definite D call. Between the trimmed V and J ends, which lost 4 bases and 0 bases, there was a span of 5 bases. CDR1 is SGHKS and CDR2 is YYEKEE in the germline V gene (reference sequence). This CDR3 is 12 amino acids long. The CDR3 loop is CASSSSSYEQYF. CDR3 DNA: TGTGCCAGCAGCAGTAGCTCCTACGAGCAGTACTTC.

V usage is TRBV5-1 and J usage is TRBJ2-5; 9 bases agree with TRBD1. The CDR3 has 11 residues. V lost 4 bases to trimming and J lost 13 bases; unmatched junction nucleotides: 5. CDR1 is SGHRS and CDR2 is YFSETQ in the germline V gene. This CDR3 is CASSPDRGWYF. The CDR3, as DNA: TGCGCCAGCAGCCCTGACAGGGGGTGGTACTTC.

This chain joins TRBV5-6 and TRBJ2-2, with D tentatively TRBD2 (5 bases). Trimming left V 0 bases short and J 6 bases short, with 9 bases between. In germline, CDR1 is SGHDT, CDR2 YYEEEE. This CDR3 is 14 amino acids long. CDR3 coding DNA: TGTGCCAGCAGCTTGGATGCTAGCTCCGGGGAGCTGTTTTTT. Translating gives CASSLDASSGELFF.

This sequence joins TRBV5-4 and TRBJ2-6, with 8 bases that match TRBD1. CDR3 length: 17 residues. J gave up 1 base and V 6 bases, and 9 bases lay outside the gene matches. Germline V CDR1 and CDR2: SGHNT, YYREEE (reference sequence). CDR3 DNA: TGTGCCAGCAAGTCGCAGGGGGCTCCGTCTGGGGCCAACGTCCTGACTTTC. Translated, it gives CASKSQGAPSGANVLTF.

V and J are TRBV10-3 and TRBJ2-7; D is possibly TRBD1 (5 bases). The CDR3 contains 14 residues. V was cut by 4 bases and J by 6 bases, with 16 bases left in between. CDR1 and CDR2 from the germline V gene are ENHRY and SYGVKD. Written as DNA, the CDR3 is TGTGCCATCAGTGTAGAAGGGGCCTTTGCCGAGCAGTACTTC. Translated, it gives CAISVEGAFAEQYF.

This clone was observed a few times. V is TRBV5-6 and J is TRBJ1-4, with 7 bases fitting TRBD1. The CDR3 loop spans 14 amino acids. Trimming removed 1 base from V and 7 bases from J; junction bases left unmatched: 4. Germline CDR1 and CDR2: SGHDT and YYEEEE. CDR3 in amino acids: CASSLTGVLEKLFF. In DNA form, the CDR3 reads TGTGCCAGCAGCTTGACAGGGGTGCTTGAAAAACTGTTTTTT.